This TCR beta chain was recovered during a study of T cells after posttransplantation cyclophosphamide. Study-wide results and limits: Recipient CMV seropositivity and CMV reactivation strongly tracked TRB clonality. Later post-transplant blood repertoires were often dominated by donor CD8+ memory clones. Tissue-infiltrating T cells from skin or gut overlapped little with blood T cells.

Controls had myeloablative marrow grafts with methotrexate and calcineurin inhibitor, sampled at 1 year. Germline V gene sequence: CDR1 SQVTM, CDR2 ANQGSEA. Trimming cost V 4 bases and J 5 bases; bases outside gene matches: 6. CDR3 length: 13 amino acids. Sequencing used immunoSEQ multiplex PCR; TCRdb keeps in-frame clones, though not all of them. Here the sample spans 15,000 to 17,000 clones, roughly 84% being singletons. A note on this clone: As yet, its antigen is unknown.

The gene calls are TRBV29-1 and TRBJ2-5, with TRBD2 identical over 8 bases. The sample consisted of PBMCs, taken approximately 370 days after allogeneic stem cell transplant with calcineurin inhibitor and methotrexate. The receptor was isolated from a male patient in his late teens or twenties who received an allogeneic stem cell transplant from a related donor, was CMV-positive, and had no GVHD. Some T cells here may be from the graft donor. The CDR3 bases are TGCAGCGTTGCAAGCGGGGGAGGGGAGACCCAGTACTTC. Protein product: CSVASGGGETQYF.